This T cell receptor beta chain was documented in a study of T cell changes during pregnancy in multiple sclerosis (dated by TCRdb to between 2018 and 2021). For the wider study: Changes in the T cell repertoire over the course of pregnancy were examined in this study in women with multiple sclerosis.

Library method: the immunoSEQ multiplex PCR assay. In its TCRdb copy, this immuneACCESS table keeps in-frame sequences only and misses some clones. Where compared with another copy, unresolved V genes explain less than half of these, and the others have no known cause. This sample holds some 81,000 clones; about 91% were observed only once. The leading ten clones occupy 1.5% to 2% of the sample. Trimming accounts for 7 bases at V and 5 bases at J, while the number of junction bases matched to no gene is 6. The CDR3, cysteine through phenylalanine, is 14 amino acids long. CDR3 DNA is the only sequence kept; it has 42 bases, read in frame from the first base. CDR1 and CDR2 are read off the germline V gene (reference sequence) as SGHKS and YYEKEE. This clone was seen a handful of times. It lacks a known antigen. No base quality values were provided; no much bigger clone lies one nucleotide off.

This TCR was recovered from a female donor with multiple sclerosis, enrolled in a pregnancy study. The V gene is TRBV5-5 and the J gene is TRBJ2-5; TRBD2 agrees with 12 junctional bases. The starting material was peripheral blood, obtained before pregnancy. The CDR3 reads CASGLAGLHETQYF. The DNA reads as follows: TGTGCCAGCGGACTAGCGGGGTTACACGAGACCCAGTACTTC.